This passage covers 25 T cell receptor beta chains from one sample sequenced in a study of T-cell reconstitution after alpha-beta-depleted transplantation in children. Unique molecular identifiers were incorporated when the TCRbeta library was constructed. TCRdb ran MiXCR on the PCR reads and lists one entry per CDR3 protein. The sample consists of roughly 790,000 distinct CDR3 sequences, 16% of them appearing once. This specimen was PBMCs, mostly from graft donor cells, taken 360 days after TCRalphabeta/CD19-depleted stem cell transplant. The origin of the receptors is a male patient under 18 who had a stem cell transplant for acute lymphoblastic leukemia, so the T cells may come from the graft donor.

The rearrangement uses TRBV29-1 and TRBJ1-1, with D possibly TRBD1 on 6 matching bases. V was pared by 4 bases and J by 5 bases, with 14 bases between. Looked up from germline, CDR1 is SQVTM and CDR2 is ANQGSEA. CDR3 size: 13 residues. CDR3: CSVVRGSWTEAFF. Written as DNA, the CDR3 is TGCAGCGTTGTCAGGGGAAGTTGGACTGAAGCTTTCTTT.

This clonotype was observed a few times. The gene calls are TRBV9 and TRBJ2-6; D gene ambiguous. There are 14 residues in the CDR3. Germline CDR1 and CDR2: SGDLS and YYNGEE. The V gene lost 4 bases and the J gene lost 2 bases, with 7 bases spanning the gap. The CDR3 region is CASSSRPGANVLTF. CDR3 nucleotides: TGTGCCAGCAGCTCTCGACCTGGGGCCAACGTCCTGACTTTC.

The chain combines TRBV24-1 with TRBJ1-2; possible D gene TRBD1, 5 bases. The CDR3 has 12 residues. Deletions cut 12 bases from V and 6 bases from J, with 16 bases between. The germline V gene has CDR1 KGHDR and CDR2 SFDVKD. This chain's CDR3 is CASRGPGDGYTF. The CDR3 DNA sequence: TGTGCCTCCCGGGGCCCCGGCGATGGCTACACCTTC.

In this sample, this clonotype turned up many times. The chain carries TRBV9 and TRBJ2-1; tentatively, D is TRBD2 (5 bases). The V gene lost 3 bases and the J gene lost 6 bases, with 13 bases spanning the gap. Looked up from germline, CDR1 is SGDLS and CDR2 is YYNGEE. This CDR3 comprises 14 residues. Written as DNA, the CDR3 is TGTGCCAGCAGCGAGCGGAGCGTTATCAATGAGCAGTTCTTC. It codes for CASSERSVINEQFF.

The chain joins TRBV5-1 to TRBJ1-1, with 8 bases lining up with TRBD1. V was clipped by 4 bases and J by 5 bases; unmatched bases: 10. Germline V CDR1 and CDR2: SGHRS, YFSETQ. The length of the CDR3 is 15 residues. The CDR3 coding sequence is TGCGCCAGCAGCCTGGATCAGGGGGCGAATACTGAAGCTTTCTTT. Its translation is CASSLDQGANTEAFF.

The V and J genes are TRBV4-1 and TRBJ1-5; no clear D gene. This CDR3 is 14 amino acids long. Looked up from germline, CDR1 is MGHRA and CDR2 is YSYEKL. With 0 bases removed from V and 5 bases from J, the gap between germline ends came to 8 bases. The CDR3 region is CASSQERVYQPQHF. The DNA for the CDR3 is TGCGCCAGCAGCCAAGAGCGGGTCTATCAGCCCCAGCATTTT.

The chain couples TRBV27 to TRBJ2-7; 10 bases are a match to TRBD2. Germline CDR1 is MNHEY and CDR2 is SMNVEV (reference sequence). CDR3 length: 16 residues. J lost 5 bases, V lost 5 bases, and 12 bases had no gene match. The CDR3 is CASSPHTSGISNEQYF. DNA for the CDR3: TGTGCCAGCAGTCCGCACACTAGCGGGATAAGCAACGAGCAGTACTTC.

This clonotype was picked up a small number of times. The chain uses TRBV7-3 and TRBJ2-1; TRBD1 might be the D (6 bases). From germline, CDR1 is SGHTA and CDR2 FQGTGA. The CDR3 runs 15 residues. Trimming removed 5 bases at V and 5 bases at J, with 16 bases between. CDR3 loop: CASSPIGGADNEQFF. The CDR3 DNA reads TGTGCCAGCAGCCCCATAGGGGGAGCGGACAATGAGCAGTTCTTC.

This clonotype has more than one count but fewer than ten. This chain connects TRBV5-1 to TRBJ1-1; possibly TRBD1 for D (6 bases). Germline V gives CDR1 SGHRS, CDR2 YFSETQ. V was cut by 1 base and J by 0 bases, with 16 bases left in between. The CDR3 covers 17 residues. The CDR3 is CASSLTSGTHMNTEAFF. The CDR3 DNA reads TGCGCCAGCAGCTTGACTTCTGGGACACACATGAACACTGAAGCTTTCTTT.

The chain uses TRBV15 and TRBJ2-3, with D possibly being TRBD2 (5 bases). This CDR3 comprises 15 residues. In germline, CDR1 is LNHNV, CDR2 YYDKDF (reference sequence). V dropped 1 base and J dropped 0 bases, with 8 bases sitting between them. The CDR3, as DNA: TGTGCCACCAGCAGAGGAGCGGTTAGCACAGATACGCAGTATTTT. It yields the protein CATSRGAVSTDTQYF.

The rearrangement joins TRBV28 to TRBJ1-1, with D perhaps matching TRBD1 (5 bases). Germline V gene data show CDR1 as MDHEN and CDR2 as SYDVKM. The germline V and J ends were trimmed by 5 bases and 8 bases, with 15 bases remaining between them. This CDR3 comprises 13 residues. The chain's CDR3 is CASSPSRYREAFF. The CDR3 bases are TGTGCCAGCAGTCCCTCTCGTTACAGGGAAGCTTTCTTT.

This clonotype was observed a few times. The rearrangement uses TRBV10-3 and TRBJ2-7; 13 nucleotides line up with TRBD2. CDR3 size: 16 residues. Germline-derived CDR1 and CDR2 are ENHRY and SYGVKD. With 2 bases clipped from V and 3 bases from J, the junction kept 4 bases outside the gene matches. In DNA form, the CDR3 reads TGTGCCATCAGTGAGCCAAGACTAGCGGGAGGCTACGAGCAGTACTTC. Translation gives CAISEPRLAGGYEQYF.

Only a few counts were recorded for this clonotype. The chain links TRBV18 to TRBJ2-7; D is possibly TRBD1 or TRBD2 (5 bases each). The CDR3 runs to 14 residues. Germline V gene sequence: CDR1 KGHSH, CDR2 LQKENI. V lost 3 bases and J 3 bases, leaving 12 bases between the germline ends. This CDR3 reads CASSPSGPLYEQYF. The CDR3 nucleotides read TGTGCCAGCTCACCCTCGGGACCTCTCTACGAGCAGTACTTC.

The chain has TRBV4-2 and TRBJ2-2; no clear D. V was pared by 5 bases and J by 2 bases, with 18 bases between. Germline V gene lookup returns CDR1 LGHNA and CDR2 YNFKEQ. The CDR3 has 17 residues. CDR3 in amino acids: CASSTGWAGENTGELFF. The CDR3 nucleotides read TGTGCCAGCAGCACCGGCTGGGCAGGAGAAAACACCGGGGAGCTGTTTTTT.

V usage is TRBV10-1 and J usage is TRBJ1-5; D unresolved. Germline lookup yields CDR1 WNHNN and CDR2 SYGVQD (reference sequence). V lost 0 bases, J lost 7 bases, and 10 bases lay in between. The CDR3 covers 14 residues. CDR3: CASSESSRKQPQHF. The CDR3 DNA reads TGCGCCAGCAGTGAGTCCAGCAGGAAACAGCCCCAGCATTTT.

At least ten counts were recorded for this clonotype. The chain combines TRBV7-3 with TRBJ1-1; the D gene is possibly TRBD1 (5 bases). Germline values: CDR1 SGHTA, CDR2 FQGTGA. Trimming left V 5 bases short and J 5 bases short, with 12 bases between. The CDR3 extends over 13 amino acids. The CDR3: CASSNTGGTEAFF. In nucleotides, the CDR3 is TGTGCCAGCAGCAACACGGGGGGGACTGAAGCTTTCTTT.

J is TRBJ2-2 and V is TRBV6-5; 8 nucleotides agree with TRBD1. CDR1 MNHEY and CDR2 SVGAGI come from the germline V gene. The CDR3 is 16 amino acids. J lost 6 bases, V lost 0 bases, and 6 bases had no gene match. CDR3 sequence: CASSYSDRDPPGELFF. CDR3 sequence (DNA): TGTGCCAGCAGTTACTCGGACAGGGACCCCCCCGGGGAGCTGTTTTTT.

The chain links TRBV11-2 to TRBJ2-2, with a possible D match to TRBD2 (5 bases). The V and J ends lost 1 base and 5 bases respectively, with 14 bases between them. CDR1 and CDR2 (germline): SGHAT, FQNNGV. The length of the CDR3 is 16 residues. The DNA of the CDR3 is TGTGCCAGCAGCTTAGGGGAGACTGCGGAGACCGGGGAGCTGTTTTTT. It codes for CASSLGETAETGELFF.

The table lists this clonotype with a few counts. The V gene is TRBV20-1, the J gene TRBJ2-1; 11 nucleotides align to TRBD2. Germline-derived CDR1 and CDR2 are DFQATT and SNEGSKA (reference sequence). Trimming cost V 3 bases and J 3 bases; bases outside gene matches: 4. The CDR3 contains 15 residues. CDR3 DNA: TGCAGTGCTAGCTCACTAGCGGGAGTCTACAATGAGCAGTTCTTC. It is translated as CSASSLAGVYNEQFF.

This clonotype appeared a few times. This chain connects TRBV11-2 to TRBJ2-1, with 8 bases aligning to TRBD1. V shed 11 bases and J 16 bases; nucleotides not matched to a gene: 13. Germline lookup yields CDR1 SGHAT and CDR2 FQNNGV. The CDR3 spans 11 residues. In DNA form, the CDR3 reads TGTGCCCACTACAACGGACAGGGCTTATTCTTC. Protein: CAHYNGQGLFF.

This clonotype occurred many times. The chain employs TRBV24-1 and TRBJ2-1, with D possibly matching TRBD1 (6 bases). The V gene lost 3 bases and the J gene lost 3 bases, with 20 bases spanning the gap. The germline V gene has CDR1 KGHDR and CDR2 SFDVKD. The CDR3 contains 18 residues. CDR3 sequence: CATSDPSSGTGIYNEQFF. CDR3 nucleotide sequence: TGTGCCACCAGTGATCCCTCAAGCGGAACAGGGATCTACAATGAGCAGTTCTTC.

This clonotype has only a few counts. The chain recombines TRBV27 with TRBJ2-1; D gene unclear. The V gene lost 6 bases and the J gene lost 6 bases, with 12 bases spanning the gap. The CDR3 runs to 13 residues. The germline gives CDR1 MNHEY, CDR2 SMNVEV (reference sequence). The CDR3 sequence is CASSSRQSNEQFF. CDR3 nucleotides: TGTGCCAGCAGCTCCCGCCAAAGCAATGAGCAGTTCTTC.

This clonotype was found a few times. One junction end does not reproduce the germline sequence, and a read error may be involved. CDR3 protein: CASSLTGVKLF. The CDR3 DNA reads TGCGCCAGCAGCTTGACCGGGGTGAAGCTCTTC. The rearrangement joins TRBV5-1 to TRBJ2-1; a possible D gene is TRBD2 (5 bases). The germline V gene encodes CDR1 SGHRS and CDR2 YFSETQ. CDR3 length: 11 residues.

The CDR3, as DNA: TGTGCCAGCAGCTGGACAGGGGGTTGGAACACCGGGGAGCTGTTTTTT. Its protein is CASSWTGGWNTGELFF. This chain links TRBV11-3 with TRBJ2-2, with TRBD1 matching over 10 bases. This CDR3 contains 16 residues. Trimming removed 4 bases from V and 1 base from J; junction bases left unmatched: 3. CDR1 is SGHNT, CDR2 YENEEA, per germline. The full variable domain, its missing parts supplied by reference TRBV11-3 and TRBJ2-2, is EAGVVQSPRYKIIEKKQPVAFWCNPISGHNTLYWYLQNLGQGPELLIRYENEEAVDDSQLPKDRFSAERLKGVDSTLKIQPAELGDSAVYLCASSWTGGWNTGELFFGEGSRLTVL.

This clonotype was counted many times. The chain combines TRBV15 with TRBJ2-1; D possibly corresponds to TRBD2 (5 bases). This CDR3 is built from 12 residues. Trimming removed 6 bases at V and 8 bases at J, with 11 bases between. The germline CDR1 and CDR2 sequences are LNHNV and YYDKDF (reference sequence). The CDR3 sequence: CATSPGVHEQFF. CDR3 nucleotide sequence: TGTGCCACCAGTCCCGGGGTACATGAGCAGTTCTTC.